These T cell receptor beta chains were read from a single sample in a study of CD8 T cells in Susac syndrome. One entry per CDR3 protein, called by TCRdb with MiXCR from the immunoSEQ multiplex PCR reads. The table shows 250,000 to 300,000 distinct CDR3 sequences, with more than 75% occurring only once. The sequenced sample was CD8+ T cells from PBMCs. These receptors were collected from a human donor with multiple sclerosis. Both conserved end residues are trimmed from each CDR3. The order of the fields is D gene, J gene, V gene, CDR3 protein. The D gene is left open where the match is weak.

>.|TRBJ2-2|TRBV7-6
ASSLVQGRGPVTVNTGELF
>.|TRBJ1-5|TRBV19
ASSIMDNANQPQH
>.|TRBJ2-7|TRBV28
ASSLGGTTGGGQY
>TRBD1|TRBJ1-1|TRBV6-2/TRBV6-3
ASSYSRIGQGSPEAF
>TRBD2|TRBJ2-3|TRBV6-1
ASTLLAGEIYTQY
>.|TRBJ2-3|TRBV28
ASSLLDGFTDTQY
>.|TRBJ2-5|TRBV2
ASSERPVQETQY
>TRBD1|TRBJ2-1|TRBV28
ASGGQSLYNEQF
>TRBD1|TRBJ1-1|TRBV2
ASSGVRDRGWLAF
>.|TRBJ1-5|TRBV12-3/TRBV12-4
ASSPSGTRVNQPQH
>.|TRBJ2-7|TRBV5-5
ASSLVDQAGAYEQY
>.|TRBJ2-7|TRBV12-2
ASRPPQAGGSYEQY
>.|TRBJ2-5|TRBV14
ASSQDTGWGQETQY
>TRBD2|TRBJ2-1|TRBV20-1
SARQRLAGGPGYNEQF
>.|TRBJ2-7|TRBV27
ASSSPLGAYEQY